This TCR beta chain was captured by sequencing in a study of blood T cell repertoires in COVID-19. Study context: There were acute and convalescent COVID-19 samples, and they came from the United States, Italy and Spain.

Germline V gene lookup returns CDR1 LGHNT and CDR2 FRNRAP. Trimming shortened V by 3 bases and J by 0 bases, and 9 bases separated the two germline ends. The CDR3 runs to 15 residues. The protocol was immunoSEQ multiplex PCR, while the TCRdb copy is restricted to in-frame clones and leaves out a portion. In the table there are over 250,000 clones, 91% of which are singletons. V gene TRBV12-5 combines with J gene TRBJ2-1; D perhaps matches TRBD2 (5 bases). The TCR was taken from a woman in her twenties or thirties with COVID-19, enrolled during active disease. Sequencing input: peripheral blood. The chain's CDR3 is CASGFGVSSYNEQFF. The CDR3 nucleotides read TGTGCTAGTGGTTTCGGGGTGAGCTCCTACAATGAGCAGTTCTTC.